The rows below give T cell receptor beta chains drawn from one sample of a study of memory CD4+ T cells and cytomegalovirus serostatus. Generated by immunoSEQ multiplex PCR, the TCRdb table keeps only in-frame clones and is missing some. Here the sample spans 45,000 to 65,000 clones, under 80% being singletons. Sequenced input: memory CD4+ T cells from blood. These receptors were taken from an adult in good health and CMV-seronegative. Both conserved end residues are part of each CDR3. The D gene is left open where the match is weak. The listing skips clone size in some rows; elsewhere it reads once, few, many or a size class.

CDR3aa: CASSQEPSGGGNEQFF
CDR3nt: TGCGCCAGCAGCCAAGAGCCTAGCGGGGGCGGGAATGAGCAGTTCTTC
abundance: -
d_gene: TRBD2
len: 16
j_gene: TRBJ2-1
v_gene: TRBV4-1

CDR3aa: CASSTPSGGAKNIQYF
CDR3nt: TGCGCCAGCAGCACCCCTAGCGGGGGCGCCAAAAACATTCAGTACTTC
abundance: -
d_gene: TRBD2
len: 16
j_gene: TRBJ2-4
v_gene: TRBV5-1

CDR3aa: CASSLDLATYGYTF
CDR3nt: TGTGCCAGCAGCTTAGATCTGGCGACTTATGGCTACACCTTC
abundance: -
d_gene: -
len: 14
j_gene: TRBJ1-2
v_gene: TRBV11-2

CDR3aa: CASSRPRDRAPNTEAFF
CDR3nt: TGTGCCAGCAGCCGTCCAAGGGACAGGGCCCCAAACACTGAAGCTTTCTTT
abundance: -
d_gene: TRBD1
len: 17
j_gene: TRBJ1-1
v_gene: TRBV7-2

CDR3aa: CASTGRGGQIPSEKLFF
CDR3nt: TGTGCCAGCACTGGTAGGGGGGGCCAAATCCCTTCCGAAAAACTGTTTTTT
abundance: -
d_gene: -
len: 17
j_gene: TRBJ1-4
v_gene: TRBV27

CDR3aa: CASRRTSEKLFF
CDR3nt: TGTGCCAGCAGGCGGACCTCAGAAAAACTGTTTTTT
abundance: -
d_gene: -
len: 12
j_gene: TRBJ1-4
v_gene: TRBV2

CDR3aa: CASSEDSSYEQYF
CDR3nt: TGTGCCAGCAGTGAGGACAGCTCCTACGAGCAGTACTTC
abundance: -
d_gene: -
len: 13
j_gene: TRBJ2-7
v_gene: TRBV25-1

CDR3aa: CASSESWDTNQPQHF
CDR3nt: TGTGCCAGCAGTGAATCGTGGGATACCAATCAGCCCCAGCATTTT
abundance: -
d_gene: -
len: 15
j_gene: TRBJ1-5
v_gene: TRBV6-1

CDR3aa: CVRSFYRVVYGYTF
CDR3nt: TGTGTCAGAAGCTTTTACAGGGTTGTCTATGGCTACACCTTC
abundance: -
d_gene: -
len: 14
j_gene: TRBJ1-2
v_gene: TRBV7-5

CDR3aa: CASSLVAGADTQYF
CDR3nt: TGTGCCAGCAGCTTAGTCGCAGGCGCAGATACGCAGTATTTT
abundance: once
d_gene: -
len: 14
j_gene: TRBJ2-3
v_gene: TRBV11-3

CDR3aa: CASSSRGGRTEAFF
CDR3nt: TGTGCCAGCAGCTCCAGGGGGGGCCGCACTGAAGCTTTCTTT
abundance: -
d_gene: TRBD1
len: 14
j_gene: TRBJ1-1
v_gene: TRBV5-4

CDR3aa: CASSTRDRGTVGTGELFF
CDR3nt: TGTGCCAGTAGCACACGGGACAGGGGGACGGTAGGCACCGGGGAGCTGTTTTTT
abundance: -
d_gene: TRBD1
len: 18
j_gene: TRBJ2-2
v_gene: TRBV19

CDR3aa: CASSLGFERGGETQYF
CDR3nt: TGTGCCAGCAGCTTGGGATTTGAAAGGGGTGGAGAGACCCAGTACTTC
abundance: medium-sized
d_gene: -
len: 16
j_gene: TRBJ2-5
v_gene: TRBV5-5

CDR3aa: CASSLDAGRRDEQYF
CDR3nt: TGTGCCAGCAGCTTAGATGCGGGTAGACGAGACGAGCAGTACTTC
abundance: -
d_gene: -
len: 15
j_gene: TRBJ2-7
v_gene: TRBV7-2

CDR3aa: CASAGISGNTIYF
CDR3nt: TGTGCTAGTGCCGGTATATCTGGAAACACCATATATTTT
abundance: -
d_gene: -
len: 13
j_gene: TRBJ1-3
v_gene: TRBV12-5

CDR3aa: CASSTGGLAGQPYF
CDR3nt: TGTGCCAGCTCAACGGGCGGACTAGCGGGCCAACCGTACTTC
abundance: -
d_gene: TRBD2
len: 14
j_gene: TRBJ2-5
v_gene: TRBV18

CDR3aa: CASYPRGGTPDSPLHF
CDR3nt: TGCGCCAGCTACCCCCGGGGGGGGACACCTGATTCACCCCTCCACTTT
abundance: -
d_gene: -
len: 16
j_gene: TRBJ1-6
v_gene: TRBV4-3

CDR3aa: CASSLGPAGAYEQYF
CDR3nt: TGTGCCAGCAGCTTAGGGCCCGCCGGGGCCTACGAGCAGTACTTC
abundance: -
d_gene: -
len: 15
j_gene: TRBJ2-7
v_gene: TRBV7-2

CDR3aa: CASSYQGSYNEQFF
CDR3nt: TGTGCCAGCAGTTACCAGGGTTCCTACAATGAGCAGTTCTTC
abundance: few
d_gene: -
len: 14
j_gene: TRBJ2-1
v_gene: TRBV6-5

CDR3aa: CASSTSLRGIGGYTF
CDR3nt: TGTGCCAGCAGTACCAGCCTTCGGGGAATAGGTGGCTACACCTTC
abundance: -
d_gene: -
len: 15
j_gene: TRBJ1-2
v_gene: TRBV6-5

CDR3aa: CASSKEGTEAFF
CDR3nt: TGTGCCAGCAGCAAAGAGGGCACTGAAGCTTTCTTT
abundance: medium-sized
d_gene: -
len: 12
j_gene: TRBJ1-1
v_gene: TRBV21-1

CDR3aa: CASSLGQYGNTIYF
CDR3nt: TGTGCCAGCAGCTTGGGACAATATGGAAACACCATATATTTT
abundance: -
d_gene: -
len: 14
j_gene: TRBJ1-3
v_gene: TRBV5-6

CDR3aa: CASIGGQEAFF
CDR3nt: TGTGCCAGCATTGGGGGGCAGGAAGCTTTCTTT
abundance: -
d_gene: -
len: 11
j_gene: TRBJ1-1
v_gene: TRBV2

CDR3aa: CASRSGQHYGYTF
CDR3nt: TGTGCCAGCCGGTCGGGACAGCACTATGGCTACACCTTC
abundance: -
d_gene: TRBD1
len: 13
j_gene: TRBJ1-2
v_gene: TRBV28

CDR3aa: CASGTGAMNTGELFF
CDR3nt: TGTGCCAGCGGGACAGGGGCCATGAACACCGGGGAGCTGTTTTTT
abundance: once
d_gene: TRBD1
len: 15
j_gene: TRBJ2-2
v_gene: TRBV6-4

CDR3aa: CASSQVAGYGYTF
CDR3nt: TGCGCCAGCAGCCAGGTCGCGGGGTATGGCTACACCTTC
abundance: -
d_gene: -
len: 13
j_gene: TRBJ1-2
v_gene: TRBV4-3

CDR3aa: CASSLNWGQETQYF
CDR3nt: TGTGCCAGCAGCTTGAACTGGGGGCAAGAGACCCAGTACTTC
abundance: -
d_gene: -
len: 14
j_gene: TRBJ2-5
v_gene: TRBV5-5

CDR3aa: CASSFGTAAIYNEQFF
CDR3nt: TGTGCCAGCAGCTTTGGGACAGCCGCAATCTACAATGAGCAGTTCTTC
abundance: -
d_gene: TRBD1
len: 16
j_gene: TRBJ2-1
v_gene: TRBV11-2

CDR3aa: CAWSLGAWSYNEQFF
CDR3nt: TGTGCCTGGAGTTTGGGGGCTTGGTCCTACAATGAGCAGTTCTTC
abundance: few
d_gene: -
len: 15
j_gene: TRBJ2-1
v_gene: TRBV30

CDR3aa: CASSYDRDTEAFF
CDR3nt: TGTGCCAGCAGTTACGACAGGGACACTGAAGCTTTCTTT
abundance: -
d_gene: TRBD1
len: 13
j_gene: TRBJ1-1
v_gene: TRBV6-5

CDR3aa: CASGRGGQPQHF
CDR3nt: TGTGCCAGCGGCAGGGGAGGTCAGCCCCAGCATTTT
abundance: few
d_gene: -
len: 12
j_gene: TRBJ1-5
v_gene: TRBV7-8